This TCR beta chain emerged from a study of identical twins. This clonotype has only a few counts. Each donor was a healthy Caucasian. The CDR3 is 14 amino acids. The V end was cut by 0 bases, the J end by 3 bases, with 6 bases between. Germline V gene lookup returns CDR1 LGHDT and CDR2 YNNKEL (reference sequence). Template switching created a universal primer site, and the cDNA included unique molecular identifiers. TCRdb called the 5' RACE reads again in MiXCR, with one record for every CDR3 protein. The table shows about 490,000 distinct CDR3 sequences, with about 16% occurring only once. The sample was also linked to a second study, of yellow fever vaccine responses in identical twins.

The TCR originated in a woman aged 18-35 years in good health. The chain links TRBV3-1 to TRBJ1-3; D unclear. The specimen sequenced was CD4+ T cells sorted from blood. This CDR3 is CASSQDTVGNTIYF. DNA of the CDR3: TGTGCCAGCAGCCAAGATACAGTTGGAAACACCATATATTTT.